This record covers a single T cell receptor (beta chain). Its cognate antigen is unknown. This sample is part of a study of cytomegalovirus exposure and HLA in healthy donors. Overall study findings and caveats: In a later analysis, at a false discovery rate of 0.05, over 15,000 TCR beta sequences matched HLA alleles.

PCR amplification relied on 60 Vbeta primers (plus 13 Jbeta primers). Profiling relied on immunoSEQ multiplex PCR, and the TCRdb table lists in-frame clones only, not all of them. The sample records roughly 88,000 clones, about three quarters being singletons. Donors had nominal health at sampling but likely had unrecorded immune exposures. This CDR3 is built from 16 residues. Germline CDR1 reads ENHRY; CDR2 reads SYGVKD. J lost 0 bases, V lost 10 bases, and 12 bases had no gene match. The source is a man aged 30 to 39 in good health and CMV-seropositive. V and J are TRBV10-3 and TRBJ1-5; TRBD1 matches 7 bases. The specimen was PBMCs. CDR3 DNA: TGTGCCACGAGCCGGGGACAGCCTTATAGCAATCAGCCCCAGCATTTT. Its protein product is CATSRGQPYSNQPQHF.